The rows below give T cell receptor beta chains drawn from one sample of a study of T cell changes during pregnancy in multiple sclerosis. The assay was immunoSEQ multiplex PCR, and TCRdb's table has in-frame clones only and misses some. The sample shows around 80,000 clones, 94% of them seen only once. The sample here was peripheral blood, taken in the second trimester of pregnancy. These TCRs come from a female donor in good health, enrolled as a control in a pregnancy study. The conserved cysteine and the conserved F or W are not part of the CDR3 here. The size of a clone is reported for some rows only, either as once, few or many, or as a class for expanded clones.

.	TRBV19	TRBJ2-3	ASRTSGSTDTQY
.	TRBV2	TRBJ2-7	ASRGQGSYEQY
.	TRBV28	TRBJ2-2	ASSPVRGTGELF
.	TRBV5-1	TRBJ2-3	ASSTTGTSSTDTQY
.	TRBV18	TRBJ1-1	ASSPTGTYTEAF
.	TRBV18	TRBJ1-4	ASSPPGQGREKLF
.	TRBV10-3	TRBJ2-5	AISEEGRREETQY
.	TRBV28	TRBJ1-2	ASSSGVGHRANYGYT
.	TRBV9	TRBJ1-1	ASSVQGAWNTEAF
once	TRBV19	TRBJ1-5	ASSTDREGQPQH
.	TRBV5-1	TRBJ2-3	ASSPEGQGTDTQY
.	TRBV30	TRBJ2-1	AWSDEGRYNEQF
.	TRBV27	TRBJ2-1	ASSLTSRSYNEQF
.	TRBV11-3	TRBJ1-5	ASSRQGAGNQPQH
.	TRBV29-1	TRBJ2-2	SVVTGSNTGELF
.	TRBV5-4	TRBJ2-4	ASATNSGSGKNIQY
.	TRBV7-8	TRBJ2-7	ASSLTRRDEQY
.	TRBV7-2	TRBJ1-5	ASSADGSNQPQH
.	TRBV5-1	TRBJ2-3	ASSFSTDTQY
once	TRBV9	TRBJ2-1	ASSALSGLYNEQF
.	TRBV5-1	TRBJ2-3	ASSRDRGSGTDTQY
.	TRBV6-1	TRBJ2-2	ASREDPSTGELF
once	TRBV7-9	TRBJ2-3	ASSLTSGPTFYTDTQY
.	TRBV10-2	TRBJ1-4	ASSEPGGGEKLF
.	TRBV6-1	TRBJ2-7	ASCRTGVYEQY
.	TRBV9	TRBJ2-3	ASSARGPGGTDTQY
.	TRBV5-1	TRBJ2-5	ASSLGTSGFQETQY
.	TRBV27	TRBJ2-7	ASSLVGTGVHEQY
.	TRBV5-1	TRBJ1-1	ASSLWGDSTEAF
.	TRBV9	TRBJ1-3	ASSVSPGTSSSGNTIY
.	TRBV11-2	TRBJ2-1	ASSLELTYNEQF
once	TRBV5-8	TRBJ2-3	ASSLFPSGAQY
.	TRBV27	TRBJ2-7	ASSYRVTYEQY
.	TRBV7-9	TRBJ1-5	ASSLSGTGGNQPQH
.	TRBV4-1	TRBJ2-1	ASSHLAVSSYNEQF
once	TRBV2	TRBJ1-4	ASTLQGGIEKLF
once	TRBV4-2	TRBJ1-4	ASSQDKARGGEKLF
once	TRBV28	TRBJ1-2	ASTTLGSGYGYT
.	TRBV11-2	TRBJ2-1	ASSPLPYNEQF
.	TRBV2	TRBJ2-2	ASSDRAGELF
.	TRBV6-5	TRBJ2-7	ASTISWANSYEQY
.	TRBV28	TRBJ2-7	ASSLPGGIYEQY
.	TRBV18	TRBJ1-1	ASSPRGENTEAF
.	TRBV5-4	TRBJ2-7	ASSLGQFYEQY
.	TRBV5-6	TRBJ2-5	ASSSGLAGETQY
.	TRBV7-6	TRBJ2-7	ASSLDGREAHYEQY
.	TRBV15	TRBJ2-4	ATSRASLAKNIQY
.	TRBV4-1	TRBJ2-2	ASSQEGLAAGELF
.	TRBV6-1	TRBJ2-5	ASSETGIGETQY
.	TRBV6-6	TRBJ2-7	ASRPGQGLGEQY